The next 6 T cell receptor beta chains were all read from a single sample in a study of cytomegalovirus exposure and HLA in healthy donors. Use of 60 Vbeta and 13 Jbeta primers characterized the PCR. Sequencing used immunoSEQ multiplex PCR; TCRdb keeps in-frame clones, though not all of them. The data show about 130,000 clones, with about 80% seen just once and 11% held by the top ten. The sequenced sample consisted of PBMCs. Receptor source: a man aged 25-45 years in good health and CMV-seropositive.

V and J are TRBV6-1 and TRBJ1-1; weak D call: TRBD1 (5 bases). CDR3 size: 15 residues. The V end was cut by 1 base, the J end by 1 base, with 10 bases between. Germline CDR1 reads MNHNS; CDR2 reads SASEGT. The CDR3 is CASSEGDTGNTEAFF. The CDR3 nucleotides are TGTGCCAGCAGTGAAGGGGATACAGGGAACACTGAAGCTTTCTTT.

CDR3 sequence reads: CAISDRTVYEQYF. As DNA, the CDR3 is TGTGCCATCAGTGATCGGACAGTCTACGAGCAGTACTTC. V and J are TRBV10-3 and TRBJ2-7, with D possibly TRBD1 on 6 matching bases. The CDR3 spans 13 residues. V was trimmed by 3 bases and J by 3 bases, leaving 9 bases between them. Germline CDR1 ENHRY, CDR2 SYGVKD.

This chain uses TRBV30 with TRBJ2-3; no reliable D call. The CDR3 length is 14 residues. Trimming took 2 bases from V and 0 from J, leaving 9 bases between them. The germline V gene encodes CDR1 GTSNPN and CDR2 SVGIG (reference sequence). For the CDR3, the DNA is TGTGCCTGGAGTAAACGGTTTAGCACAGATACGCAGTATTTT. It encodes CAWSKRFSTDTQYF.

This clone was counted between two and nine times. The rearrangement uses TRBV9 and TRBJ2-7; 7 bases match TRBD2. The CDR3 length is 15 residues. Trimming took 0 bases from V and 3 from J; bases not matched to a gene: 6. Germline V CDR1 and CDR2: SGDLS, YYNGEE. Here the CDR3 DNA reads TGTGCCAGCAGCGTAGCTCCTAGCGGCAACTACGAGCAGTACTTC. Amino acid sequence: CASSVAPSGNYEQYF.

The V call is TRBV5-1, the J call TRBJ1-3; the D gene is possibly TRBD1 (5 bases). This CDR3 is 16 amino acids long. CDR1 and CDR2 (germline): SGHRS, YFSETQ. V lost 0 bases to trimming and J lost 0 bases, with 10 bases between them. The chain's CDR3 is CASSLGQLSSGNTIYF. The CDR3, as DNA: TGCGCCAGCAGCTTGGGACAGCTATCCTCTGGAAACACCATATATTTT.

The chain is built from TRBV4-2 and TRBJ2-3; TRBD2 might be the D (5 bases). Germline values: CDR1 LGHNA, CDR2 YNFKEQ. The CDR3 totals 16 residues. V was cut by 6 bases and J by 5 bases, with 21 bases left in between. The CDR3 protein is CASRVRESALRDTQYF. The CDR3 DNA reads as TGTGCCAGCAGGGTGAGGGAGAGTGCCCTCCGAGATACGCAGTATTTT.